Below, one T cell receptor (beta chain) is given with its context. This clonotype was seen many times. This clone's antigen is unknown. Base quality data are lacking; no much larger clone is found one base away. This entry belongs to a study of Graves' ophthalmopathy and Graves' hyperthyroidism listed by TCRdb under 2018. As for the study more broadly: Peripheral blood was collected at initial diagnosis, before any treatment. To explore V-J signatures that separate ophthalmopathy from hyperthyroidism, a discovery set of approximately 100 patients was enrolled, consisting of 40 to 45 with ophthalmopathy and some 56 with stable hyperthyroidism. In total, around 130 blood samples were TCR-sequenced: fewer than 50 ophthalmopathy, some 75 hyperthyroidism and some 17 hyperthyroidism-to-ophthalmopathy patients. T-cell repertoires of thyroid tissue and blood were compared in more than five hyperthyroidism patients. For independent validation, a separate cohort was made up of 18 hyperthyroidism patients plus 17 patients who later progressed from hyperthyroidism to ophthalmopathy. The study used TCR beta repertoire signatures to distinguish Graves' ophthalmopathy from Graves' hyperthyroidism and to predict progression to ophthalmopathy. Following sample collection, hyperthyroidism patients were given methimazole at a starting dose of 30 mg daily, and ophthalmopathy patients were given high-dose intravenous methylprednisolone. General study outcomes and caveats: In validation, the model predicted ophthalmopathy progression with less than 71% sensitivity and 72.22% specificity; roughly 11 predicted patients were CT-confirmed with GO in a median of approximately 6.2 months. Sample size was not statistically predetermined, and group allocation was not concealed from the investigators. In cross-validation, the 13-signature model distinguished ophthalmopathy from stable hyperthyroidism with nearly 90% sensitivity and almost 83% specificity, and in the test set the corresponding values were roughly 80% and 76%. Among expanded thyroid clonotypes with frequency above 0.001, most also showed up in blood, which suggests that blood repertoires may reflect the thyroid immune response.

Ophthalmopathy patients had moderately to severely active disease, Clinical Activity Score of at least 3, NOSPECS grade of at least 4, and disease duration under 3 months. Patients were excluded if they had other autoimmune diseases, uncontrolled infections, pregnancy or lactation. Clinical symptoms, serum thyroxine, TRAb, thyroid ultrasound and orbital computed tomography were used for diagnosis. Ficoll-Paque density gradient centrifugation was used to isolate PBMCs from approximately 10 ml of fresh peripheral blood. Trizol reagent was used to extract the total RNA, and its quality was then checked on an Agilent 2100 Bioanalyzer. TCR beta CDR3 regions were amplified from RNA transcripts for repertoire sequencing. HTBI primers and the Qiagen OneStep RT-PCR kit were used in a first-round RT-PCR, which was followed by a second-round multiplex PCR, size selection and purification. The libraries underwent paired-end sequencing with 100 bp reads on an Illumina HiSeq2000. Turning to the authors' computational methods: SOAPnuke was used to process the reads, throwing out any read that had adapters, had uncalled bases, had a mean Phred below 15, or lacked an exact constant-primer or identifier match. High-quality paired reads were merged with COPE v1.2.5. Each unique nucleotide sequence was treated as a clonotype, and MiTCR v1.1 was used to align the clonotypes to the IMGT TRB V, D and J references. The analysis was limited to V-J combinations with a frequency above 0.0001, which together covered 99.2% of the repertoires. For each V-J combination, a TCR clonal expansion and chaos score was defined as F50 clonal expansion divided by the chaos observed in the TCRdist matrix. Welch's t-statistics and random forest were used to narrow the features down to over ten V-J combinations, which were then fed into a naive Bayes classifier. The Morisita-Horn index was used to measure how similar the thyroid and blood repertoires were. TCRdb cleaned the public reads at Q25 with fastp, built clones with MiXCR and kept in-frame beta chains. A single entry per CDR3 protein holds the most common genes and DNA from its merged rows. For this entry, the V and J calls and clone size follow TCRdb and not the study's own pipeline. The sample records 340,000 or so distinct CDR3 sequences, about a sixth of which are singletons. The biggest ten clones account for over 9% of the sample.

The sequence was collected from an adult man with Graves' ophthalmopathy. Input material: peripheral blood.

The encoded CDR3 is CASSLSQGDYEQYF. The nucleotide sequence is TGTGCCAGCAGTTTATCCCAGGGAGACTACGAGCAGTACTTC. This sequence uses TRBV27 and TRBJ2-7, with the D gene possibly TRBD1 or TRBD2, each one fitting 5 bases. The cysteine opens and the phenylalanine closes a CDR3 of 14 amino acids. The CDR3 DNA has 42 bases and is translated from base 1. Per the germline V gene (reference sequence), MNHEY is the CDR1 and SMNVEV is the CDR2. A distance of 9 bases separates the germline ends of V and J, which lose 0 bases and 3 bases respectively.